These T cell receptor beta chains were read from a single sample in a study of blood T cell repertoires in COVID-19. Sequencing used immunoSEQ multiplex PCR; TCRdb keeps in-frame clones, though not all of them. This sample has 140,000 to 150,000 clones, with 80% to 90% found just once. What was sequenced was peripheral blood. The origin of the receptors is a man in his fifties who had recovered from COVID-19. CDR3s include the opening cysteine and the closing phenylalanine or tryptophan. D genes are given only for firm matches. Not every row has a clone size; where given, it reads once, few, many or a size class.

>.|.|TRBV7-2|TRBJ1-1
TGTGCCAGCAGCTTGGACTCGAACACTGAAGCTTTCTTT
CASSLDSNTEAFF
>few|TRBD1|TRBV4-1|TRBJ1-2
TGCGCCAGCAGCCAAAAAAACTCAGGGGGCGACTATGGCTACACCTTC
CASSQKNSGGDYGYTF
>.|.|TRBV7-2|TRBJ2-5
TGTGCCAGCAGCTTAGTTTCCGGCGGGGGCCCCCAAGAGACCCAGTACTTC
CASSLVSGGGPQETQYF
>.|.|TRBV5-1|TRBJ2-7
TGCGCCAGCAGCTTGGTTGGGGGCCCTGGCGAGCAGTACTTC
CASSLVGGPGEQYF
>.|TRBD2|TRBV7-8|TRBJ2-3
TGTGCCAGCAGCTTAGGACCTAGCGGGGGAACAGATACGCAGTATTTT
CASSLGPSGGTDTQYF
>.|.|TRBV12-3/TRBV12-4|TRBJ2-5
TGTGCCAGCAGTCATTACAGGGCAGAGACCCAGTACTTC
CASSHYRAETQYF
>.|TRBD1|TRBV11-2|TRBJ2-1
TGTGCCAGCAGCGTCGGGACAGCAAACAATGAGCAGTTCTTC
CASSVGTANNEQFF
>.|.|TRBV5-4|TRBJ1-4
TGTGCCAGCAGCTTGGACGGGAAGAATGAAAAACTGTTTTTT
CASSLDGKNEKLFF
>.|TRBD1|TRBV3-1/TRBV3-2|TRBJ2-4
TGTGCCAGCAACGAGGGGGTAGGGACAGGGATAGCCAAAAACATTCAGTACTTC
CASNEGVGTGIAKNIQYF
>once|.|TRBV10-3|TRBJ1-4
TGTGCCGCACAGGGTACTAATGAAAAACTGTTTTTT
CAAQGTNEKLFF
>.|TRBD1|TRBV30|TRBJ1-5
TGTGCCTGGCGGACAGGAAATAGCAATCAGCCCCAGCATTTT
CAWRTGNSNQPQHF
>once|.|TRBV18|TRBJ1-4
TGTGCCAGCTCACTCTCGACAGAGAATGAAAAACTGTTTTTT
CASSLSTENEKLFF
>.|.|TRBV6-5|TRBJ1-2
TGTGCCAGCAGCCTAGAGGGAGACTTTCGTGGCTACACCTTC
CASSLEGDFRGYTF
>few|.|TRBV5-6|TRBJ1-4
TGTGCCAGCAGCTTGTTTACGGGGGGTTTGGATGAAAAACTGTTTTTT
CASSLFTGGLDEKLFF
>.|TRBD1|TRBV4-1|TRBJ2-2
TGCGCCAGCAGCGAGACAGGGGGCGACACCGGGGAGCTGTTTTTT
CASSETGGDTGELFF
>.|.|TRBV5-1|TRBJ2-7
TGCGCCAGCAGCTTGGGTGGAGACCCGGTCGGCGAGCAGTACTTC
CASSLGGDPVGEQYF
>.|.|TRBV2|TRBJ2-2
TGTGCCAGCAGCGATGGGACTCCGGGTGGGGAGCTGTTTTTT
CASSDGTPGGELFF
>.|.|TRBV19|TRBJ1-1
TGTGCCAGTAGCACCCCAGGGTCCCCTATGAACACTGAAGCTTTCTTT
CASSTPGSPMNTEAFF
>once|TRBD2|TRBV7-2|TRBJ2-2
TGTGCCAGCAGCTTTTTAGCGGGGGGCGCGAACACCGGGGAGCTGTTTTTT
CASSFLAGGANTGELFF
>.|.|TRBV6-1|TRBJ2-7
TGTGCCAGCAGTGAACAGAACTCCTACGAGCAGTACTTC
CASSEQNSYEQYF
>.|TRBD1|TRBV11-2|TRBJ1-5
TGTGCCAGCAGCTTCGGGACAGGTGCACAGCCCCAGCATTTT
CASSFGTGAQPQHF
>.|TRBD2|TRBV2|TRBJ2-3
TGTGCCAGCAGTGTTGGGCTAGCGGGGGGGCCCGGCACAGATACGCAGTATTTT
CASSVGLAGGPGTDTQYF
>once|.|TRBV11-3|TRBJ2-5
TGTGCCAGCAGCGCTAGTAGTGAGCAGACCCAGTACTTC
CASSASSEQTQYF
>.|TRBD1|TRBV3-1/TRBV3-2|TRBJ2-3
TGTGCCAGCAGCCAGAAGGGGGCCGGCACAGATACGCAGTATTTT
CASSQKGAGTDTQYF
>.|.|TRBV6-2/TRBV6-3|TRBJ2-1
TGTGCCAGCAGTTCGTTTCCTAGCCCGGGGAGAAGGGTGTTCTTC
CASSSFPSPGRRVFF
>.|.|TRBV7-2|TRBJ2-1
TGTGCCAGCAGCTTCCTAGGGGGGGGCCGGGGCAATGAGCAGTTCTTC
CASSFLGGGRGNEQFF
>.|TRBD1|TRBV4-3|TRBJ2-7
TGCGCCAGCAGCCAAGCGCATCCGGGACAGGGCTACGAGCAGTACTTC
CASSQAHPGQGYEQYF
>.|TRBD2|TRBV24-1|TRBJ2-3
TGTGCCACCAGTGACCCAACCGCGGGGGGCGGCACAGATACGCAGTATTTT
CATSDPTAGGGTDTQYF
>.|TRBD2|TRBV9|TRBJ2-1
TGTGCCAGCAGCCCTCGTAGCGGGGGGGCTGGATACAATGAGCAGTTCTTC
CASSPRSGGAGYNEQFF
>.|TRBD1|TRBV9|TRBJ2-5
TGTGCCAGCAGCGAGCGGACAGGGACTGAGACCCAGTACTTC
CASSERTGTETQYF
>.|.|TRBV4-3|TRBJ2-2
TGCGCCAGCAGCCCGTTGCGAGGATGGGAGCTGTTTTTT
CASSPLRGWELFF
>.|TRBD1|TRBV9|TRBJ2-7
TGTGCCAGCAGCACAGGACAGGGTCAAGCCTACGAGCAGTACTTC
CASSTGQGQAYEQYF
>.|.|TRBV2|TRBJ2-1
TGTGCCAGCAGTCCCCGGTGGAGCTCCTACAATGAGCAGTTCTTC
CASSPRWSSYNEQFF
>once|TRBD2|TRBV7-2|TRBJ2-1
TGTGCCAGCATTCCCGGGCGGGGGTACAATGAGCAGTTCTTC
CASIPGRGYNEQFF
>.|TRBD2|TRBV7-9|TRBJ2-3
TGTGCCAGCAGCTCCGGACTAGCGGGGGGGACAGATACGCAGTATTTT
CASSSGLAGGTDTQYF
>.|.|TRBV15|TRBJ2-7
TGTGCCACCAGCAGAGTACGGGGTTCCTACGAGCAGTACTTC
CATSRVRGSYEQYF
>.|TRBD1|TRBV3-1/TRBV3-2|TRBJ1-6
TGTGCCAGCAGCCATACGACAGGGGGGAATTCACCCCTCCACTTT
CASSHTTGGNSPLHF
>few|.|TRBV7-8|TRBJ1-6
TGTGCCAGCAGCTTAGGTACAGGGTTCCGTAATTCACCCCTCCACTTT
CASSLGTGFRNSPLHF
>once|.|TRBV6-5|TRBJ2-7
TGTGCCAGCAGGGGGCAGGCGGCTGCCTACGAGCAGTACTTC
CASRGQAAAYEQYF
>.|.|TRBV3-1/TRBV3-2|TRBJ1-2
TGTGCCAGCAGCCAAGATCCGCGGGTCCGAAACTATGGCTACACCTTC
CASSQDPRVRNYGYTF
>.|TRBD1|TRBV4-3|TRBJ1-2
TGCGCCAGCAGCCAAGACGCAGGGGGCTATGGCTACACCTTC
CASSQDAGGYGYTF
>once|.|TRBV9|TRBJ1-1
TGTGCCAGCAGCACCCATGGACAGACGAACACTGAAGCTTTCTTT
CASSTHGQTNTEAFF
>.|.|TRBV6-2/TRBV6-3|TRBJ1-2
TGTGCCAGCAGTTATCAAACAGGGCGCGGCTACACCTTC
CASSYQTGRGYTF
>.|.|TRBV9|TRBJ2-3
TGTGCCAGCAGCGTAGGAGGCTCGGGTAGCACAGATACGCAGTATTTT
CASSVGGSGSTDTQYF
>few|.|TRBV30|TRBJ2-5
TGTGCCTGGAGTGTACGGGTCAGCCAAGAGACCCAGTACTTC
CAWSVRVSQETQYF
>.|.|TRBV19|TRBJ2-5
TGTGCCAGTAGTCCAGCAGGGTCTGGAGAGACCCAGTACTTC
CASSPAGSGETQYF
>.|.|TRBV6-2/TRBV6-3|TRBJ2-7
TGTGCCAGCAGTTTATACTACGAGCAGTACTTC
CASSLYYEQYF
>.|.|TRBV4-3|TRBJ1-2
TGCGCCAGCAGCCAAGATATGGGCAATCAGTATGGCTACACCTTC
CASSQDMGNQYGYTF
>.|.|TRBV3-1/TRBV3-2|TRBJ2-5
TGTGCCAGCAGCCAAGATCGGGGGGAGACCCAGTACTTC
CASSQDRGETQYF
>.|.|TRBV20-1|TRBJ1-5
TGCAGTGCTAGTCGGGGTCGTCTGAATCAGCCCCAGCATTTT
CSASRGRLNQPQHF
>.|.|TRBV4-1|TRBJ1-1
TGCGCCAGCAGCCAAGACATCAGGGGCACTGAAGCTTTCTTT
CASSQDIRGTEAFF
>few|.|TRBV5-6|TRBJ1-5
TGTGCCAGCAGCCCCGCGGGGGGATATAGCAATCAGCCCCAGCATTTT
CASSPAGGYSNQPQHF